This note documents a single TCR beta chain sequence. This clonotype was seen at least ten times. Its specific antigen is unknown. No much larger clonotype is one base removed from it; base qualities were not supplied. These data come from a study of T cells after yellow fever vaccination (dated by TCRdb to about 2019). The study in broad terms: The SMART-Seq v4 Ultra Low Input RNA kit was used to prepare libraries from fractions with low cell numbers. To follow T-cell clones before and after both primary and booster YFV17D yellow fever vaccination, bulk TCR alpha and beta repertoires underwent longitudinal sequencing. Two healthy male donors, one aged 18 to 30 and one aged 30 to 40 years, made up the cohort. Blood was drawn at multiple timepoints before and after primary and secondary immunization, with bulk PBMC replicates and cell subsets isolated. General study outcomes and caveats: Because abundant contaminating clonotypes from the bulk population could be contained in FACS-sorted repertoires, computational filtering was required. A small share of clonotypes occurred in both CD4 and CD8 compartments, likely arising from convergent recombination. After the booster, most of the clones that had expanded following primary vaccination were detected again (about 95% of CD4 and more than 85% of CD8), which suggests that memory was broadly maintained. Compared with the primary T-cell response, the secondary T-cell response was weaker but faster, peaking on day 5 rather than day 15. Because the study included only a couple of donors, the extent to which the findings can be generalized is limited.

The treatment or condition label here, explained by the study, means: live attenuated yellow fever vaccine strain. At each blood-draw timepoint, two biological replicates of bulk PBMCs were collected. PBMCs were isolated from peripheral blood using a standard Ficoll-Paque protocol. TriZol was used to extract RNA from bulk PBMCs, CD4 and CD8 fractions, and dextramer-positive and dextramer-negative fractions. Relative to germline, V is 4 bases shorter and J is 0 bases shorter, with 9 bases between their ends. CDR1 and CDR2, looked up from the germline V gene (reference sequence), are MNHEY and SMNVEV. From the cysteine through the phenylalanine, the CDR3 covers 14 amino acids. The read is trimmed to its CDR3 DNA, 42 bases read in frame from base 1. TCR cDNA was made using 5'RACE template switching, a step that added a universal primer site and unique molecular identifiers. cDNA synthesis was primed from both the TCR alpha and TCR beta constant segments. Two PCR steps were used to amplify libraries, with sample barcodes and sequencing adapters being added in the second step. Sequencing of libraries was performed on Illumina HiSeq 2500 (2x100 bp) or NovaSeq (2x150 bp). In the source study's methods: MIGEC was used to demultiplex reads and collapse the reads into UMI consensus sequences, and MiXCR was used for V(D)J alignment. Vaccine-responding clonotypes were defined with edgeR using replicate PBMC samples, requiring FDR below 0.01 and a log2 fold change above 5 up to day 15. Bulk clonotypes were assigned CD4 or CD8 identity according to which sequenced CD4 or CD8 repertoire held them at higher abundance. TCRdb reprocessed the public reads (quality trimming at Q25 with fastp, clone calling with MiXCR) and kept in-frame beta chains. When rows share a CDR3 protein, they turn into one entry using the most common DNA and genes. The V and J calls come from TCRdb's annotation, not from the publication. A total of approximately 550,000 distinct CDR3 sequences appear in this sample, roughly 12% of them only once. The top ten clones comprise about an eighth of the sample.

This TCR was recovered from a young man who received the YFV17D yellow fever vaccine. The rearrangement combines TRBV27 with TRBJ1-1, with the D gene too uncertain to name. The sample was PBMCs, taken on the day of the yellow fever booster vaccination. In nucleotides, the sequence is TGTGCCAGCAGTTCAGGTTACATGAACACTGAAGCTTTCTTT. This translates into CASSSGYMNTEAFF.